The 15 T cell receptor beta chains listed next were all sequenced from one sample in a study of T-cell memory formation after mild COVID-19. TCRdb reprocessed the 5' RACE reads via MiXCR and lists one record per CDR3 protein. The top ten clones hold 7% to 9% of a sample with fewer than 600,000 distinct CDR3 sequences, about 20% of them seen once. The sample consisted of PBMCs or a T cell subset sorted from them (not recorded which). The receptors derive from an adult woman who had mild COVID-19 (a few samples of this study predate the infection). Cell type and time point are not known.

This chain's CDR3 is CASSFELPGYEQYF. The DNA for the CDR3 is TGCGCCAGCAGCTTTGAACTTCCAGGCTACGAGCAGTACTTC. The genes are TRBV5-1 and TRBJ2-7; D remains unclear. Germline loops: CDR1 SGHRS, CDR2 YFSETQ. V lost 2 bases and J lost 3, with 12 bases in between. The CDR3 loop spans 14 amino acids.

The CDR3 region is CASRQGASGNTIYF. CDR3 nucleotides: TGTGCCAGCCGGCAGGGGGCGTCGGGAAACACCATATATTTT. The rearrangement links TRBV12-3 or TRBV12-4 to TRBJ1-3, with 8 bases fitting TRBD1. This CDR3 region has 14 residues. The V segment lost 8 bases and the J segment 4 bases; nucleotides outside the gene matches: 7.

The V gene is TRBV12-3 or TRBV12-4, the J gene TRBJ1-4, with 9 nucleotides matching TRBD1. V was pared by 3 bases and J by 6 bases, with 14 bases of the junction left unmatched. The CDR3 has 18 amino acids. CDR3 nucleotide sequence: TGTGCCAGCAGTTTTACCATCGGGGGACAGGGTTATGATGAAAAACTGTTTTTT. It yields the protein CASSFTIGGQGYDEKLFF.

In its sample, this clonotype was seen a few times. The rearrangement joins TRBV7-3 to TRBJ2-2; D remains ambiguous. Per germline, CDR1 SGHTA and CDR2 FQGTGA. The CDR3 totals 14 residues. Trimming removed 3 bases at V and 1 base at J, with 6 bases between. The CDR3 DNA sequence: TGTGCCAGCAGCTTCGACGGGAACACCGGGGAGCTGTTTTTT. Translating it yields CASSFDGNTGELFF.

CDR3 in amino acids: CASRYRGRGTEAFF. The CDR3 nucleotides are TGTGCCAGCAGATACAGGGGCAGGGGGACTGAAGCTTTCTTT. The gene calls are TRBV27 and TRBJ1-1; 7 positions agree with TRBD1. After removal of 6 bases from V and 5 bases from J, the junction contained 9 bases not matched to a gene. Germline CDR1 and CDR2: MNHEY and SMNVEV (reference sequence). The CDR3 has 14 residues.

This clonotype appeared many times. This chain joins TRBV28 and TRBJ2-5; D could derive from TRBD1 or TRBD2 (5 bases each). CDR1 MDHEN and CDR2 SYDVKM come from the germline V gene. The V end was cut by 2 bases, the J end by 6 bases, with 13 bases between. The CDR3 extends over 14 amino acids. Here the CDR3 DNA reads TGTGCCAGCAGTTTAAAAGGGACCCCGAAGACCCAGTACTTC. This encodes CASSLKGTPKTQYF.

This clonotype occurred a few times. The V and J genes are TRBV19 and TRBJ2-7, with a weak D call TRBD1 (5 bases). CDR1 is LNHDA, CDR2 SQIVND, per germline (reference sequence). This CDR3 has 14 amino acids. The V and J ends lost 4 bases and 1 base respectively, with 11 bases between them. DNA for the CDR3: TGTGCCAGTAGTACCGACAGTTTTTCCTACGAGCAGTACTTC. Encoded protein: CASSTDSFSYEQYF.

The sample holds a few counts of this clonotype. This chain joins TRBV4-1 and TRBJ2-7; no firm D call. Germline CDR1 is MGHRA and CDR2 is YSYEKL. V was shortened by 1 base and J by 2 bases, with 9 bases between the two germline ends. The CDR3 has 14 residues. The CDR3 region is CASSQGASTYEQYF. CDR3 in DNA: TGCGCCAGCAGCCAAGGTGCCTCAACCTACGAGCAGTACTTC.

This clonotype appeared a few times. The germline gene is not matched at one end of the junction; a read error may be the cause. This sequence joins TRBV4-2 and TRBJ2-5, with D possibly being TRBD2 (6 bases). In germline, CDR1 is LGHNA, CDR2 YNFKEQ. This CDR3 is built from 16 residues. For the CDR3, the DNA is TGTGCCAGCAGCCAAGGGACCAGGGACTCCGCGGAGAGCCAGTACTTC. Translation: CASSQGTRDSAESQYF.

This clonotype was seen only a few times. V and J are TRBV7-9 and TRBJ2-1; the D is unclear. The V end lost 5 bases, the J end lost 8 bases, and 13 bases lay between the germline ends. Germline V gene sequence: CDR1 SEHNR, CDR2 FQNEAQ (reference sequence). CDR3 length equals 13 residues. This CDR3 reads CASSLTTDDEQFF. CDR3 nucleotide sequence: TGTGCCAGCAGCCTGACCACGGATGATGAGCAGTTCTTC.

On this clonotype itself: One end of the junction fails to match germline, which may point to a read error. V usage is TRBV6-6 and J usage is TRBJ2-7, with D maybe TRBD2 (6 bases). The CDR3 has 14 amino acids. CDR1 is MNHNY and CDR2 is SVGAGI in the germline V gene (reference sequence). CDR3 bases: TGTGCCAGCAGTTACTTGGACTATTCCTTCGAGCAGTACTTC. Amino acid sequence: CASSYLDYSFEQYF.

This chain joins TRBV2 and TRBJ1-3, with a possible D match to TRBD1 (5 bases). Germline CDR1 and CDR2: SNHLY and FYNNEI. Trimming removed 5 bases at V and 0 bases at J, with 11 bases between. The CDR3 totals 15 residues. In DNA, the CDR3 is TGTGCCAGCAGTACGGACAAGATCTCTGGAAACACCATATATTTT. Translating it yields CASSTDKISGNTIYF.

The chain links TRBV9 to TRBJ2-1, with 7 nucleotides matching TRBD2. This CDR3 has 16 amino acids. V gave up 2 bases and J gave up 5 bases; unmatched junction bases: 10. Germline CDR1 and CDR2: SGDLS and YYNGEE. The CDR3, as DNA: TGTGCCAGCAGCGTCTCTCGAGCGGGATTAAACAATGAGCAGTTCTTC. Amino acids: CASSVSRAGLNNEQFF.

The J gene is TRBJ1-6, the V gene TRBV20-1; 7 bases line up with TRBD1. After removal of 0 bases from V and 7 bases from J, the junction contained 9 bases not matched to a gene. Germline CDR1 reads DFQATT; CDR2 reads SNEGSKA (reference sequence). This CDR3 is 16 amino acids long. The CDR3 sequence is CSARDFVRGRNSPLHF. In nucleotides, the CDR3 is TGCAGTGCTAGAGATTTTGTGAGGGGGCGCAATTCACCCCTCCACTTT.

This clonotype was recorded at least ten times. The chain couples TRBV19 to TRBJ1-2, with TRBD1 as a possible D gene (6 bases). The length of the CDR3 is 13 residues. Trimming shortened V by 3 bases and J by 2 bases, and 7 bases separated the two germline ends. Germline lookup yields CDR1 LNHDA and CDR2 SQIVND (reference sequence). The DNA of the CDR3 is TGTGCCAGTAGTATCGACAGGAACTATGGCTACACCTTC. Amino acid sequence: CASSIDRNYGYTF.